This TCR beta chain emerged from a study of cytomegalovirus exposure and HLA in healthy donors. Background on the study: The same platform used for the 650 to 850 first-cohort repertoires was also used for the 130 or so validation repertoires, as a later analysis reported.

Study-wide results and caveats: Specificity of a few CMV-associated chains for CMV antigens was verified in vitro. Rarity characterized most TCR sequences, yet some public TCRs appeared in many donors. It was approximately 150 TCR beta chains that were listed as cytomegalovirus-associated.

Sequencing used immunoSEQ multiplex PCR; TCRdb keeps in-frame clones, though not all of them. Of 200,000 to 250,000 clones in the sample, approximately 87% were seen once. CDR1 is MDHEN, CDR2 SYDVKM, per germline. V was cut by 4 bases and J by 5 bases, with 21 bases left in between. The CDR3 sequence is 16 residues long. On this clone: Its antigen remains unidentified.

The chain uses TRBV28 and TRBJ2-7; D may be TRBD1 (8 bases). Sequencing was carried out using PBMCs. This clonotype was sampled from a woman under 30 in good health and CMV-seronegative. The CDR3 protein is CASSSPRTGRGDEQYF. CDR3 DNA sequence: TGTGCCAGCAGTTCCCCTCGGACAGGGAGGGGTGACGAGCAGTACTTC.